Sequencing of this TCR beta chain was carried out in a study of T cells in Graves' hyperthyroidism and ophthalmopathy. In its sample, this clonotype was seen many times. The target antigen is unknown. Points from the study as a whole: Blood also carried most thyroid clonotypes expanded above 0.001.

It was RNA transcripts that yielded the amplified TCR beta CDR3 regions. During a first-round RT-PCR of the TCR CDR3, the HTBI primer set was used. In TCRdb, the multiplex PCR reads were re-called with MiXCR into one record per CDR3 protein. This repertoire shows 500,000 to 650,000 distinct CDR3 sequences, roughly 15% found once; its top ten account for around 12%. Each diagnosis drew on symptoms, thyroxine, TRAb, thyroid ultrasound and orbital computed tomography findings. The source of the PBMCs was more than 9.5 ml of fresh peripheral blood. The CDR3 is 17 amino acids. CDR1 is MNHEY and CDR2 is SMNVEV in the germline V gene (reference sequence). Trimming removed 3 bases from V and 7 bases from J, with 24 bases in between.

The sequenced sample consisted of blood. This clonotype originated in a woman aged 45-65 years with Graves' ophthalmopathy. The chain is built from TRBV27 and TRBJ1-2; D is perhaps TRBD1 (5 bases). This CDR3 is CASSFTLHGTEEGGYTF. CDR3 in DNA: TGTGCCAGCAGTTTCACCTTACACGGGACTGAAGAGGGTGGCTACACCTTC.